Below, one T cell receptor beta chain is given with its context. The antigen is undetermined. This record comes from a study of monozygotic twins with inflammatory bowel disease. Overall study findings and caveats: The sharing of clonotypes with others was lower in IBD patients than in healthy twins, especially with disease activity. Patients with IBD had less TCRbeta diversity (inverse Simpson) than their healthy co-twins.

cDNA for each sample came from eight separate reactions. Researchers put TCRalpha and TCRbeta cDNA through two nested PCRs lasting roughly 16 and 10 cycles. TCRdb re-called the 5' RACE reads; every CDR3 protein appears as one record, without DNA. Its clone listing holds 350,000 to 400,000 distinct CDR3 sequences. The germline V gene has CDR1 MNHEY and CDR2 SVGAGI. CDR3 size: 13 residues. Sequenced material: blood. The rearrangement joins TRBV6-5 to TRBJ1-2. This sequence originates from a human donor with ulcerative colitis or Crohn's disease, or a healthy co-twin of an affected twin (not recorded which). CDR3: CASSYSRPYGYTF.